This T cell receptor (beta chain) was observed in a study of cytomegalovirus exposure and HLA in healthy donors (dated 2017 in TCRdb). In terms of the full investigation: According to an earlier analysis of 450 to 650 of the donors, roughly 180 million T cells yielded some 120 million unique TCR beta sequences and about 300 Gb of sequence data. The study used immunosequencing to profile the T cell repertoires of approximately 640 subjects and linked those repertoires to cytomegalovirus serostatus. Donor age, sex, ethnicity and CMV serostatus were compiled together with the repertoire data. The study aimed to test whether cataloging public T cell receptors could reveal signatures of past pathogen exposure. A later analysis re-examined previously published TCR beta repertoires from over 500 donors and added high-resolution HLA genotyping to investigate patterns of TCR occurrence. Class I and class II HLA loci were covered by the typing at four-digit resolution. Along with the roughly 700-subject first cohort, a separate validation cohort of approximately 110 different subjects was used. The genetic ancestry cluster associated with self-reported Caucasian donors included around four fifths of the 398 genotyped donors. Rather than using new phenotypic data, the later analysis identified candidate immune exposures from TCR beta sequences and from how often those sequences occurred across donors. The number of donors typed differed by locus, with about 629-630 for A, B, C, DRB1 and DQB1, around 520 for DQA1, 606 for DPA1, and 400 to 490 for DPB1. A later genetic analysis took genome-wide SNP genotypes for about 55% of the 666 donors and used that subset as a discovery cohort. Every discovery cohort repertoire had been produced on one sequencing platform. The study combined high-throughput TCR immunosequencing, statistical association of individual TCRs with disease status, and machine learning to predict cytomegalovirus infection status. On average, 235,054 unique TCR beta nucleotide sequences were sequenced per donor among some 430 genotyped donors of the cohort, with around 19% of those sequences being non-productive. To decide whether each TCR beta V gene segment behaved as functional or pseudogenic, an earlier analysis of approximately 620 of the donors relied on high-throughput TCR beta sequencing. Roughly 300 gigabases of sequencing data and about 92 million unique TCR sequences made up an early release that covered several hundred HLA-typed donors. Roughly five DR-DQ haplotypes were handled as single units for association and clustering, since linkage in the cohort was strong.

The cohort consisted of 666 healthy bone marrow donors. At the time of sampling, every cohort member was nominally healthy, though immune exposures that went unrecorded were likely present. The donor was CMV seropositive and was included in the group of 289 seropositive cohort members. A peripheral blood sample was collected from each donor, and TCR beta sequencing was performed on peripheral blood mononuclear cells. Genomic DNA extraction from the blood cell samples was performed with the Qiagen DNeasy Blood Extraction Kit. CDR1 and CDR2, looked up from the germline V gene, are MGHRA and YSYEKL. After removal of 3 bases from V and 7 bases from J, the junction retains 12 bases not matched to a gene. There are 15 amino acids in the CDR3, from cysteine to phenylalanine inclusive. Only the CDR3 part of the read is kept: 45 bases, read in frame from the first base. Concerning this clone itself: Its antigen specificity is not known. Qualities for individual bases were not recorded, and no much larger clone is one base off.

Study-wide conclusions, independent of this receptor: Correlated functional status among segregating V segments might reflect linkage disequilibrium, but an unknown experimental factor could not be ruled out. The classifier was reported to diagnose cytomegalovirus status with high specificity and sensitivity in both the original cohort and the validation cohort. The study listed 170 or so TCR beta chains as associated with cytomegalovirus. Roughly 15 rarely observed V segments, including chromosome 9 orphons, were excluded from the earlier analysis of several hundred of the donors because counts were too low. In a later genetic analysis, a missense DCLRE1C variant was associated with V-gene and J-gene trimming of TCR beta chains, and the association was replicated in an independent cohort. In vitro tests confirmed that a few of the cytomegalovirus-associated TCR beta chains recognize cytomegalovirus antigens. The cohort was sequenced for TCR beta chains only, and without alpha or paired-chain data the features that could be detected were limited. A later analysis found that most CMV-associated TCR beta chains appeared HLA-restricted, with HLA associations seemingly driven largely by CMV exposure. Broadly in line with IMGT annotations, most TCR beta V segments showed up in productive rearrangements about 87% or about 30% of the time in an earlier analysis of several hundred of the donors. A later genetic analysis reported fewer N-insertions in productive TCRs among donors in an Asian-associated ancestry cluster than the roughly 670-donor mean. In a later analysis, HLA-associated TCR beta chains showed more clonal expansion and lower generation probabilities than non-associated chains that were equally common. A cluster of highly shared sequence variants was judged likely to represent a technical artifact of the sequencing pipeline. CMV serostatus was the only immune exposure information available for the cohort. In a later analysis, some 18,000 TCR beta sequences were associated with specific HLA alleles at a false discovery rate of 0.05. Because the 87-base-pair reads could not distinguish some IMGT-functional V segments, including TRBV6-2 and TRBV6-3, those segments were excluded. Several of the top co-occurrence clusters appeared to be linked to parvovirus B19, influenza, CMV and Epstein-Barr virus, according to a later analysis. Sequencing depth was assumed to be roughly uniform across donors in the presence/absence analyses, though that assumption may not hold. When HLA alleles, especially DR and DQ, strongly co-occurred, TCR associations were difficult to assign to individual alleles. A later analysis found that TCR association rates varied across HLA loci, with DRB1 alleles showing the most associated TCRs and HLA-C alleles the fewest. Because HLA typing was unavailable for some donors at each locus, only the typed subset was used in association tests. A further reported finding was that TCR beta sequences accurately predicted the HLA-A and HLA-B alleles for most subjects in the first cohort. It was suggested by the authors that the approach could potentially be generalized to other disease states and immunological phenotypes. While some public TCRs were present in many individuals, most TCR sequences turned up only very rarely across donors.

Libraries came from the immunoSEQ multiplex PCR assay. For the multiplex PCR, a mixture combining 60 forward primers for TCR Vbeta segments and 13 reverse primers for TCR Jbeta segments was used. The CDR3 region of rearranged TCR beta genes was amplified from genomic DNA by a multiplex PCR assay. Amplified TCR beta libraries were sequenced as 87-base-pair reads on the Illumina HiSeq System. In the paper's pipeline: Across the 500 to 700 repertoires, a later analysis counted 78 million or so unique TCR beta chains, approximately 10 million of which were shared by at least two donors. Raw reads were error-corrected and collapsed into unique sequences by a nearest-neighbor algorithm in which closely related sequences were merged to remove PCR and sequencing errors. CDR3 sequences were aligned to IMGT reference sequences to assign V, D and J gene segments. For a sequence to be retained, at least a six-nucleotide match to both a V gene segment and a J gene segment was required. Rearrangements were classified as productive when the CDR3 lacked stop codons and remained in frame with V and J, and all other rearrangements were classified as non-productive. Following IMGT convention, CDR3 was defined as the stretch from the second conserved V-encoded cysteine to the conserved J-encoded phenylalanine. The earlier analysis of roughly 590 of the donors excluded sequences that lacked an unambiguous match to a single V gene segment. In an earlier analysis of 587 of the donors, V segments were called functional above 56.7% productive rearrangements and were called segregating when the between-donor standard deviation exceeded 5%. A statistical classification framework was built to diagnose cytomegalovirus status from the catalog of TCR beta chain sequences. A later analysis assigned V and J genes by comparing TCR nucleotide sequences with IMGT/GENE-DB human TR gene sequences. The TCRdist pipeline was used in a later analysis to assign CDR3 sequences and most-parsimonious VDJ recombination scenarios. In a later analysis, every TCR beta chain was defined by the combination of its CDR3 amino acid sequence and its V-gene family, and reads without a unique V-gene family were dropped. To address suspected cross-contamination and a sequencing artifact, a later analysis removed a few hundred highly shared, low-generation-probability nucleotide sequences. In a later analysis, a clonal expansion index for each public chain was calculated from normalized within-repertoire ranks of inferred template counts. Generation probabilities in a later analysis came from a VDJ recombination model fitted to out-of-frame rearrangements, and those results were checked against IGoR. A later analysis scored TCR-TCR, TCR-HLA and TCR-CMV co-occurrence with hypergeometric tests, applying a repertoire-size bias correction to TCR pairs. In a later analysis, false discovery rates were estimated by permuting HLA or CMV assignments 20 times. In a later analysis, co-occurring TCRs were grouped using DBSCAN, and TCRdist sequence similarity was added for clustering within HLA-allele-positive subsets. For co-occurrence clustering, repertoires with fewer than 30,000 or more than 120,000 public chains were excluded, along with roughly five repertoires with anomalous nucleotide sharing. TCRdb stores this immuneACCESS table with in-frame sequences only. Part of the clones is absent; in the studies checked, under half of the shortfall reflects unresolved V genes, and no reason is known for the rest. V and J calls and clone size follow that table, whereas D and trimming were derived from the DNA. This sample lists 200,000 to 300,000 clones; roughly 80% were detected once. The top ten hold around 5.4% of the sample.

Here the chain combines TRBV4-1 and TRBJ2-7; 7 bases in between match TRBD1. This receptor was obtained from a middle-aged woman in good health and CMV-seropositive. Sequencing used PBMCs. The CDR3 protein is CASSHLHSTGQEQYF. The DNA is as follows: TGCGCCAGCAGCCACCTACATTCGACAGGGCAGGAGCAGTACTTC.